The subject of this entry is one T cell receptor beta chain. Its target is not known. The sample originates from a study of identifying expanded T cells in peripheral blood. Study-level results: Clone count variance between roughly 2-week samples rose with total template count.

Some clones are missing from TCRdb's copy, which holds only in-frame ones; the method was immunoSEQ multiplex PCR. The sample has tens of thousands of clones; about 87% are singletons. The CDR3 totals 20 residues. The J segment lost 1 base and the V segment lost 4 bases, leaving 14 bases of the junction unmatched. Germline CDR1 reads ENHRY; CDR2 reads SYGVKD. The clonotype originates from a person between 18 and 75 years old in good health. This rearrangement joins TRBV10-3 to TRBJ2-3; 13 nucleotides line up with TRBD2. Sample: blood. CDR3 sequence reads: CAISAPLLAGGSKGTDTQYF. CDR3 sequence (DNA): TGTGCCATCAGTGCCCCCTTACTAGCGGGAGGGTCGAAGGGCACAGATACGCAGTATTTT.